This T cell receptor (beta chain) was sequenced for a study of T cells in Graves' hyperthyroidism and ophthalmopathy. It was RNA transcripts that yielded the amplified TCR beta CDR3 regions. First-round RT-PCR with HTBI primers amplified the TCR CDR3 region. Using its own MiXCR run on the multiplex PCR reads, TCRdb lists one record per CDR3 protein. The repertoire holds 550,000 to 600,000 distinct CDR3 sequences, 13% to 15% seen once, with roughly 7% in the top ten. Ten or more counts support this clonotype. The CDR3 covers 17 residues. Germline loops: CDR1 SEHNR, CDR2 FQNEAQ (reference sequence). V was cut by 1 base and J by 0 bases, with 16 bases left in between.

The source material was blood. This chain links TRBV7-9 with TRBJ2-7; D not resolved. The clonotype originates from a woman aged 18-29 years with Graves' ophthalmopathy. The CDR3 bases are TGTGCCAGCAGCTTAGTTGGGCACCCTAGGAGCTCCTACGAGCAGTACTTC. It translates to CASSLVGHPRSSYEQYF.